Following are 21 T cell receptor beta chains from one sample sequenced in a study of T cells in Graves' hyperthyroidism and ophthalmopathy. RNA transcripts provided the source from which TCR beta CDR3 regions were amplified. When the TCR CDR3 underwent first-round RT-PCR, the HTBI primer set was used. TCRdb recomputed calls from the multiplex PCR reads with MiXCR, one row per CDR3 protein. The data contain hundreds of thousands of distinct CDR3 sequences, under 25% of them singletons. The specimen was blood. The receptors come from a man aged 25 to 40 with Graves' ophthalmopathy.

In its sample, this clonotype was seen a few times. V is TRBV24-1 and J is TRBJ2-3; TRBD2 might be the D (6 bases). The CDR3 loop spans 15 amino acids. V was trimmed by 7 bases and J by 4 bases, leaving 17 bases between them. Germline values: CDR1 KGHDR, CDR2 SFDVKD. The CDR3 spells CATSLTNGTPDTQYF. The CDR3 DNA reads TGTGCCACCAGCTTGACTAACGGGACTCCAGATACGCAGTATTTT.

This chain links TRBV7-9 with TRBJ2-2, with TRBD2 matching 8 bases. V lost 5 bases, J lost 6 bases, and 11 bases stayed unmatched. CDR1 and CDR2 (germline): SEHNR, FQNEAQ (reference sequence). The CDR3 consists of 16 residues. The CDR3 bases are TGTGCCAGCAGCCCATGGTCCGGGAGGGTAGCCGGGGAGCTGTTTTTT. It translates to CASSPWSGRVAGELFF.

This chain links TRBV5-1 with TRBJ2-7; no clear D. The CDR3 sequence is 13 residues long. V lost 0 bases and J 5 bases, leaving 9 bases between the germline ends. Germline V CDR1 and CDR2: SGHRS, YFSETQ. The CDR3 region is CASSLVRYNEQYF. The CDR3 DNA reads TGCGCCAGCAGCTTGGTTCGCTACAACGAGCAGTACTTC.

The chain employs TRBV13 and TRBJ2-4; weak D call: TRBD2 (6 bases). This CDR3 is built from 14 residues. Germline loops: CDR1 PRHDT, CDR2 FYEKMQ (reference sequence). V was shortened by 5 bases and J by 7 bases, with 15 bases between the two germline ends. The CDR3 here is CASSPGTSGNIQYF. For the CDR3, the DNA is TGTGCCAGCAGCCCAGGGACCAGCGGGAACATTCAGTACTTC.

The CDR3 DNA reads as TGCGCCAGCACTACTGGGTTTTCCGCCTACAATGAGCAGTTCTTC. The encoded protein is CASTTGFSAYNEQFF. The chain joins TRBV4-1 to TRBJ2-1; D not certain. This CDR3 has 15 amino acids. Trimming shortened V by 7 bases and J by 2 bases, and 15 bases separated the two germline ends. Germline CDR1 MGHRA, CDR2 YSYEKL.

The chain employs TRBV6-2 or TRBV6-3 and TRBJ2-3; TRBD2 is a possible D gene (6 bases). Between the trimmed V and J ends, which lost 8 bases and 6 bases, there was a span of 15 bases. CDR3 length equals 13 residues. Germline assignment: CDR1 MNHEY and CDR2 SVGEGT. The CDR3, as DNA: TGTGCCAGCGGGGACTGGCGCAGGGATACGCAGTATTTT. It yields the protein CASGDWRRDTQYF.

The table lists this clonotype with many counts. The V and J genes are TRBV18 and TRBJ1-2; tentatively, D is TRBD1 (5 bases). Germline values: CDR1 KGHSH, CDR2 LQKENI. Trimming removed 2 bases at V and 11 bases at J, with 12 bases between. The CDR3 covers 12 residues. In DNA, the CDR3 is TGTGCCAGCTCACCAGCGACAGACCAGTACACCTTC. The encoded protein is CASSPATDQYTF.

This clonotype has a count of ten or more. The chain recombines TRBV5-1 with TRBJ2-1; D remains unclear. The CDR3 extends over 12 amino acids. In germline, CDR1 is SGHRS, CDR2 YFSETQ. V was cut by 4 bases and J by 7 bases, with 9 bases left in between. DNA of the CDR3: TGCGCCAGCAGCGGGGTGGGGAATGAGCAGTTCTTC. Protein product: CASSGVGNEQFF.

V and J are TRBV4-3 and TRBJ1-1; D uncertain. Between the trimmed V and J ends, which lost 0 bases and 1 base, there was a span of 3 bases. Germline CDR1 is LGHNA and CDR2 is YSLEER. The CDR3 is made up of 13 amino acids. CDR3 coding DNA: TGCGCCAGCAGCCAAGAAAAGAACACTGAAGCTTTCTTT. Translating it yields CASSQEKNTEAFF.

This clonotype was found many times. The chain joins TRBV5-1 to TRBJ2-3, with 13 bases identical to TRBD2. V lost 0 bases to trimming and J lost 5 bases; unmatched junction nucleotides: 6. The CDR3 sequence is 17 residues long. CDR1 and CDR2 (germline): SGHRS, YFSETQ. The CDR3 reads CASSLAGLAGVKDTQYF. CDR3 nucleotide sequence: TGCGCCAGCAGCTTGGCCGGACTAGCGGGAGTGAAAGATACGCAGTATTTT.

This clonotype was counted between two and nine times. The V and J genes are TRBV5-8 and TRBJ1-4; D not resolved. CDR3 size: 16 residues. Germline CDR1 SGHTS, CDR2 YDEGEE. V was cut by 1 base and J by 0 bases, with 10 bases left in between. CDR3 protein: CASSLLALPTNEKLFF. Written as DNA, the CDR3 is TGTGCCAGCAGCTTGTTAGCGCTCCCAACTAATGAAAAACTGTTTTTT.

The sample holds many counts of this clonotype. The chain joins TRBV28 to TRBJ2-7, with 9 bases aligning to TRBD2. This CDR3 has 17 residues. The V gene's germline CDR1 is MDHEN and CDR2 SYDVKM. The J segment lost 0 bases and the V segment lost 3 bases, leaving 9 bases of the junction unmatched. The CDR3 DNA sequence: TGTGCCAGCAGTTTCCCTAATGGACTAGCGAGCTCCTACGAGCAGTACTTC. This translates into CASSFPNGLASSYEQYF. Complete variable domain (other parts from reference TRBV28 and TRBJ2-7): DVKVTQSSRYLVKRTGEKVFLECVQDMDHENMFWYRQDPGLGLRLIYFSYDVKMKEKGDIPEGYSVSREKKERFSLILESASTNQTSMYLCASSFPNGLASSYEQYFGPGTRLTVT.

A few counts support this clonotype. The V gene is TRBV9, the J gene TRBJ2-5; no clear D. The CDR3 runs to 15 residues. CDR1 is SGDLS, CDR2 YYNGEE, per germline. V shed 5 bases and J shed 1 base, with 15 bases lying between them. For the CDR3, the DNA is TGTGCCAGCAGTGAGTACGCGAGCAGCCAAGAGACCCAGTACTTC. Protein: CASSEYASSQETQYF.

To note about this clonotype: Given a much more abundant clone one base away, this may be a read error. The rearrangement joins TRBV3-1 to TRBJ1-4; 9 nucleotides align to TRBD1. Per the germline V gene, CDR1 is LGHDT and CDR2 is YNNKEL (reference sequence). V dropped 6 bases and J dropped 1; count of bases not matched to a gene: 0. This CDR3 is 14 amino acids long. CDR3 DNA: TGTGCCAGCAGGACAGGGGGAACTAATGAAAAACTGTTTTTT. This codes for CASRTGGTNEKLFF.

This clonotype was counted between two and nine times. Mismatch with germline at one junction end may stem from a read error. The chain employs TRBV7-3 and TRBJ2-1, with D possibly TRBD1 on 6 matching bases. CDR3 size: 14 residues. Germline values: CDR1 SGHTA, CDR2 FQGTGA. The CDR3 nucleotides read TGTGCCAGCAGCTTCTCAGGGGCTCACAATGGGCAGTTCTTC. Its protein is CASSFSGAHNGQFF.

This clonotype was seen once. This rearrangement joins TRBV28 to TRBJ2-7; no clear D gene. The CDR3 runs 13 residues. Germline CDR1 is MDHEN and CDR2 is SYDVKM. Trimming removed 11 bases at V and 0 bases at J, with 14 bases between. Here the CDR3 DNA reads TGTGCCTGCGACGGCGTCAACTCCTACGAGCAGTACTTC. Translated, it gives CACDGVNSYEQYF.

The chain joins TRBV10-3 to TRBJ1-2, with 7 bases matching TRBD1. Trimming at V came to 0 bases and at J to 5 bases, leaving 3 bases not matched to a gene. This CDR3 contains 14 residues. Germline loops: CDR1 ENHRY, CDR2 SYGVKD. CDR3 sequence reads: CAISESGQPYGYTF. The CDR3 DNA reads TGTGCCATCAGTGAGTCGGGACAGCCATATGGCTACACCTTC.

This clonotype was found many times. This rearrangement joins TRBV28 to TRBJ2-3; 8 bases match TRBD2. The CDR3 is made up of 16 amino acids. Germline V lookup: CDR1 MDHEN, CDR2 SYDVKM. V shed 3 bases, J shed 4 bases, and the junction held 9 bases outside the gene matches. The CDR3 loop is CASSFQSGRIADTQYF. CDR3 bases: TGTGCCAGCAGTTTTCAAAGCGGGAGAATTGCAGATACGCAGTATTTT.

This clonotype turned up a few times. The chain links TRBV6-2 or TRBV6-3 to TRBJ2-1; 7 bases match TRBD1. CDR3 size: 19 residues. V was pared by 6 bases and J by 0 bases, with 17 bases of the junction left unmatched. From germline, CDR1 is MNHEY and CDR2 SVGEGT. The CDR3 is CASSPPTHSWDSSYNEQFF. The CDR3 bases are TGTGCCAGCAGCCCCCCTACCCATTCTTGGGACAGCTCCTACAATGAGCAGTTCTTC.

This clonotype was seen a few times. The chain joins TRBV12-3 or TRBV12-4 to TRBJ2-2, with 7 bases that match TRBD1. The junction had 4 bases not matched to a gene; V was cut back by 8 bases and J by 1 base. This CDR3 spans 14 amino acids. The CDR3 protein is CASLRTGNTGELFF. CDR3 in DNA: TGTGCCAGCCTAAGGACAGGGAACACCGGGGAGCTGTTTTTT.

This clonotype was observed at least ten times. This chain connects TRBV27 to TRBJ2-7, with D perhaps matching TRBD1 (5 bases). Germline values: CDR1 MNHEY, CDR2 SMNVEV (reference sequence). This CDR3 has 13 amino acids. The V gene lost 3 bases and the J gene lost 3 bases, with 9 bases spanning the gap. The CDR3 nucleotides are TGTGCCAGCAGTTTTTCGCAGGGCTACGAGCAGTACTTC. This codes for CASSFSQGYEQYF.